Listed here is a single TCR beta chain. The target antigen is unknown. This sample is drawn from a study of T cell responses to AZD1222 COVID-19 vaccine. Trimming took 10 bases from V and 5 from J; bases not matched to a gene: 17. Per the germline V gene, CDR1 is MNHEY and CDR2 is SVGAGI. The CDR3 is 15 residues long. Study-wide findings and caveats: Once two AZD1222 doses were given, Spike-specific TCR breadth and depth went up.

This table comes from immunoSEQ multiplex PCR, and its TCRdb copy is limited to in-frame clones, with some not included. Seen here are under 200,000 clones, approximately 90% observed once, and the top ten hold roughly a quarter. The chain employs TRBV6-5 and TRBJ2-7; TRBD2 aligns across 7 bases. The sample was peripheral blood, taken 28 days after the second AZD1222 dose. This TCR came from an adult who received the AZD1222 COVID-19 vaccine. CDR3 nucleotide sequence: TGTGCCACCTTTCCTATCGGCGGGAGCATCCACGAGCAGTACTTC. This sequence encodes CATFPIGGSIHEQYF.